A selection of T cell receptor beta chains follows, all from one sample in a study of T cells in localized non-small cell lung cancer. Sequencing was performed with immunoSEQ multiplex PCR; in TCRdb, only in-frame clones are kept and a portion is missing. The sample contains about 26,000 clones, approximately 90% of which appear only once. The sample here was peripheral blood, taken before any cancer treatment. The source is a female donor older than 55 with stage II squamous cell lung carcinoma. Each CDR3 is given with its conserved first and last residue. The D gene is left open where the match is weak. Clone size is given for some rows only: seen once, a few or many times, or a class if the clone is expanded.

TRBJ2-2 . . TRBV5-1 TGCGCCAGCCACAGGAACTCGAACACCGGGGAGCTGTTTTTT CASHRNSNTGELFF
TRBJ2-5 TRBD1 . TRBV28 TGTGCCAGCAGTCCAGGGGGACAGGGAGGGACCCAGTACTTC CASSPGGQGGTQYF
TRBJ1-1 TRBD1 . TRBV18 TGTGCCAGCTCACCCCGACAGGGGATGAACACTGAAGCTTTCTTT CASSPRQGMNTEAFF
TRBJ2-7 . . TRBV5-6 TGTGCCAGCACCTGGGGGACGGTCGAGCAGTACTTC CASTWGTVEQYF
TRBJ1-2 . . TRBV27 TGTGCCAGCAGTTTCAACAGCGGGTATGGCTACACCTTC CASSFNSGYGYTF
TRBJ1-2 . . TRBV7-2 TGTGCCAGCAGCTTCTCAGGCGCGCTCTATGGCTACACCTTC CASSFSGALYGYTF
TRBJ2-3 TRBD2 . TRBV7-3 TGTGCCAGCAGCCCTAGCGGGGGGGCAACAGATACGCAGTATTTT CASSPSGGATDTQYF
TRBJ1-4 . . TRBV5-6 TGTGCCAGCAGCCGGGACCCCTCCGGGGAAAAACTGTTTTTT CASSRDPSGEKLFF
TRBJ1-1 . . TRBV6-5 TGTGCCAGCAGTTTTCGACAGGAGAACACTGAAGCTTTCTTT CASSFRQENTEAFF
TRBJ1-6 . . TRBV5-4 TGTGCCAGCAGCTTGGTTGGTAATTCACCCCTCCACTTT CASSLVGNSPLHF
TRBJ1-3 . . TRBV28 TGTGCCAGCAGAGATACTTCTGGAAACACCATATATTTT CASRDTSGNTIYF
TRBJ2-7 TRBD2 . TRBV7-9 TGTGCCAGCAGCTCAAACTCCGGGACTAGCCTCTACGAGCAGTACTTC CASSSNSGTSLYEQYF
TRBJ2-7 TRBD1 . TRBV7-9 TGTGCCAGCAGCCCAACAGGGGGACCCGAGCAGTACTTC CASSPTGGPEQYF
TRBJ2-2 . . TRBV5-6 TGTGCCAGCAGCCGCAGGGGAGGGGCTTCCACCGGGGAGCTGTTTTTT CASSRRGGASTGELFF
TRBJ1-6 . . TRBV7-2 TGTGCCAGCAGCTCCGGGCAGGTGTCCCACTATAATTCACCCCTCCACTTT CASSSGQVSHYNSPLHF
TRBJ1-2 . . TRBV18 TGTGCCAGCTCACCACGCGAGGGGACCTACGAAGCTAACTATGGCTACACCTTC CASSPREGTYEANYGYTF
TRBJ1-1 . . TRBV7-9 TGTGCCAGCAGCTCCGTCGGGGGGGTCACTGAAGCTTTCTTT CASSSVGGVTEAFF
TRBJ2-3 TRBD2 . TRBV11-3 TGTGCCAGCAGCTTAGCTGCGGGAGGGGCAGATACGCAGTATTTT CASSLAAGGADTQYF
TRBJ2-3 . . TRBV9 TGTGCCAGCAGCGTAGGCAGCCCTAGCACAGATACGCAGTATTTT CASSVGSPSTDTQYF
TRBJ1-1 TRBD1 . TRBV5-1 TGCGCCAGCAGCTTGGTACCAGGGGGCCCTGTTGAAGCTTTCTTT CASSLVPGGPVEAFF
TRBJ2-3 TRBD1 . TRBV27 TGTGCCAGCAGTTTCCGGACAGGGGGCGGCACAGATACGCAGTATTTT CASSFRTGGGTDTQYF
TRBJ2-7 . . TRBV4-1 TGCGCCAGCAGCCAAGTTCCCTCGCCCGCCTACGAGCAGTACTTC CASSQVPSPAYEQYF
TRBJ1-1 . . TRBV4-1 TGCGCCAGCAGCCAAGACCGCCTAAGGTCTCGGGGGGCAGACACTGAAGCTTTCTTT CASSQDRLRSRGADTEAFF
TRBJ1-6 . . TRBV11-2 TGTGCCAGCAGCTTAGGAGGGGTTGGATCACCCCTCCACTTT CASSLGGVGSPLHF
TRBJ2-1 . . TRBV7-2 TGTGCCAGCAGCCATGGGTCCATCCGGGGGTGGAATGAGCAGTTCTTC CASSHGSIRGWNEQFF
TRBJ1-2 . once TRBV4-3 TGCGCCAGCAGCCAAGGAAGCGGAATAGTTAACTATGGCTACACCTTC CASSQGSGIVNYGYTF
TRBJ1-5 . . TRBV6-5 TGTGCCAGCAGTTCATGGGACGGGAATCAGCCCCAGCATTTT CASSSWDGNQPQHF
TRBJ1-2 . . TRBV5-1 TGCGCCAGCAGCTTGAGGGGGGGCGATGGCTACACCTTC CASSLRGGDGYTF
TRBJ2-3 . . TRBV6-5 TGTGCCAGCAGTTCCCCGAAGGATACGCAGTATTTT CASSSPKDTQYF
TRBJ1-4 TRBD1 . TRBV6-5 TGTGCCAGCAGCCTGGACAGGGTAATGGAAAAACTGTTTTTT CASSLDRVMEKLFF
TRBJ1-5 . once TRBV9 TGTGCCAGCAGCGTGGGCGGCCCGAATCAGCCCCAGCATTTT CASSVGGPNQPQHF
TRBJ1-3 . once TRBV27 TGTGCCAGCAGTAGAACAGGGTCCTCTGGAAACACCATATATTTT CASSRTGSSGNTIYF
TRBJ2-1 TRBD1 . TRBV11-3 TGTGCCAGCAGCACAGGGCAGGGGGCATCCTACAATGAGCAGTTCTTC CASSTGQGASYNEQFF
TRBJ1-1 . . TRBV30 TGTGCCTGGAGTGTACAGAGGGGGGTATCCTTGCGCCACACTGAAGCTTTCTTT CAWSVQRGVSLRHTEAFF
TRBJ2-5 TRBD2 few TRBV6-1 TGTGCCAGCAGTGGGGGTAGCCGGGGACTAGCGGGCCAAGAGACCCAGTACTTC CASSGGSRGLAGQETQYF
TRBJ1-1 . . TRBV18 TGTGCCAGCTCACCCCTCCGGACAGCTTCTCTTATGAACACTGAAGCTTTCTTT CASSPLRTASLMNTEAFF
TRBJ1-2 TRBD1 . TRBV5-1 TGCGCCAGCAGCTCCACCGGGACAGGGGGCCTTGGCTACACCTTC CASSSTGTGGLGYTF
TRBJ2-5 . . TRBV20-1 TGCAGTGCTAATAAGGGGGAGACCCAGTACTTC CSANKGETQYF
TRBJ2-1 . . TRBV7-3 TGTGCCAGCAGCCCACCAGATCCCTACAATGAGCAGTTCTTC CASSPPDPYNEQFF
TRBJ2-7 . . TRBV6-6 TGTGCCAGCAGTTACGGTGGGTTATCTCAATCCTACGAGCAGTACTTC CASSYGGLSQSYEQYF
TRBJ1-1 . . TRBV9 TGTGCCAGCAGCGTAGACACAGGGCCTTACACTGAAGCTTTCTTT CASSVDTGPYTEAFF
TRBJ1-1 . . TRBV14 TGTGCCAGCAGCCTCTCTACGAACACTGAAGCTTTCTTT CASSLSTNTEAFF
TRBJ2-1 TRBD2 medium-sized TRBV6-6 TGTGCCAGCACCCCTAGCGGAACCTACAATGAGCAGTTCTTC CASTPSGTYNEQFF
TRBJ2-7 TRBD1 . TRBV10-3 TGTGCCATCAGTGATTCAGAGGGGGCCCGCACCTACGAGCAGTACTTC CAISDSEGARTYEQYF
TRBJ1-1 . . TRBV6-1 TGTGCCAGCAGTGAAAGGGACAAGGGGGATAAAAGGACTGAAGCTTTCTTT CASSERDKGDKRTEAFF
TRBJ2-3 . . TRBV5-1 TGCGCCAGCAGCTTGGCCATCCAAATCACAGATACGCAGTATTTT CASSLAIQITDTQYF
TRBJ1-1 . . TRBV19 TGTGCCAGTAGCCCGGGTAAGAACACTGAAGCTTTCTTT CASSPGKNTEAFF
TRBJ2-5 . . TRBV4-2 TGTGCCAGCAGCCCCCGCCCCAGCGCTGAAGAGACCCAGTACTTC CASSPRPSAEETQYF
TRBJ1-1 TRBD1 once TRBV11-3 TGTGCCAGCAGCGGGCCAGGGGGAACTGAAGCTTTCTTT CASSGPGGTEAFF